This entry concerns a single TCR beta chain. Which antigen it targets is not known. No much larger clone is present one base from it, and per-base qualities are unavailable. The immunoSEQ hsTCRB assay version 4, run in survey mode, was used to sequence TCRbeta repertoires from genomic DNA. Genomic DNA was diluted to 9 to 10 ng/uL, and up to 1 ug per sample was used for TCRbeta sequencing. The published analysis was carried out like this. TCRbeta data were analyzed in ImmunoSeq Analyzer 3.0, with diversity computed on productive nucleotide rearrangements. Lower-bound TCR diversity was estimated with the improved Chao index, and clonality with the Gini coefficient using the Immunarch R package. Nucleotide rearrangements that differed but encoded the same CDR3beta amino acid sequence were counted as separate clonotypes. Differential abundance analysis found TCRbeta sequences that were significantly enriched in antigen-responding cells compared with anti-CD3/anti-CD28-activated cells. TCRs were clustered by predicted peptide-MHC specificity with GLIPH2, both within individual participants and across merged participant data sets. TCRdb obtained this table from immuneACCESS and retained in-frame rearrangements with V and J assigned. These tables miss some clones; where compared with another copy, unresolved V genes account for less than half of the shortfall, and the remainder is unexplained. V, J and clone size are those of that table, while D and trimming were read from the DNA. Present in this sample are roughly 34,000 clones, 82% of which were seen just once. The ten largest clones capture nearly 6.5% of the sample.

This specimen comes from a study of persistence of HIV-infected CD4 T cells (dated by TCRdb to 2019 to 2021). About the study as a whole: The study isolated CMV- and HIV-1 Gag-responding CD4+ T cells from ART-treated individuals to examine antigen-driven clonal expansion of HIV-1-infected cells. Suppressive ART had been received by participants for a median of roughly eight years. Apart from a couple of participants who underwent leukapheresis at a single time point, peripheral blood samples of up to roughly 200 mL were collected from participants at multiple time points. TCRbeta sequencing assessed the clonality of all cells in each sorted population, while proviral sequencing assessed the clonality of infected cells. The TCR cluster analysis across participants included eight or nine participants for CMV and six or seven participants for Gag. The investigation overall reported the following: Bulk TCR analyses could not be limited to the rare CMV-responding cells that actually contained HIV-1 proviruses. Within the same sorted populations, TCR oligoclonality correlated with proviral oligoclonality. Only a small number of individuals took part in the study, and only a limited range of antigens was tested. Antigen-responding cells were enriched for expanded CDR3beta sequences that were degenerate, which suggests that CD4+ responses to CMV and Gag underwent convergent selection. TCRbeta richness in CMV- and Gag-responding cells was significantly lower than in anti-CD3/anti-CD28-responding cells; CMV-responding cells had higher oligoclonality than CD3/CD28-stimulated and Gag-responding cells.

After removal of 2 bases from V and 3 bases from J, the junction retains 4 bases not matched to a gene. Taken from cysteine to phenylalanine, the CDR3 has 14 residues. Only the CDR3 portion is preserved as DNA: 42 bases, with reading frame beginning at the first base. CDR1 SGHRS and CDR2 YFSETQ are derived from the germline V gene. The treatment or condition label here, explained by the study, means: suppressive antiretroviral therapy. Cells were stimulated with lysates of CMV-infected fibroblasts at roughly 10 ug/mL. Memory CD4+ T cells that did not respond, being CD40L-negative, CD69-negative and CD45RO-high, were sorted as memory populations depleted of antigen-responding cells. HIV-1-infected adults in whom suppressive ART had been started during chronic infection were enrolled as participants. For at least 4 years, the participants' plasma HIV-1 RNA had been undetectable, below 50 copies/mL. To be included, a participant needed positive CMV serology and a CD4+ T cell count above 400 cells/uL. Before stimulation, PBMCs were isolated using density centrifugation and depleted of CD8+ T cells. Stimulation of CD8-depleted PBMCs was carried out for approximately 17 hours with anti-CD28/CD49d costimulation, CD40-blocking antibody and enfuvirtide, to prevent new infections. Sorting was done on either a Beckman Coulter MoFlo Legacy or an XDP sorter, and propidium iodide was used to exclude dead cells. The QIAamp DNA Mini Kit was used for genomic DNA extraction from samples above one million cells, and the Quick-DNA Microprep Kit was used otherwise.

Sequencing was performed on CD4+ T cells sorted from PBMCs after approximately 20-hour stimulation, taken from a patient who received antiretroviral therapy. What the cell subset or site label conveys for this sample: CD40L-CD69- CD45RO-high memory CD4 T cells not responding to CMV lysate. The chain is encoded by TRBV5-1 joined to TRBJ1-1, with 7 bases in between that match TRBD1. The origin of this receptor is an adult woman with HIV who was CMV-seropositive. The base sequence is TGCGCCAGCAGCTTCGGACAGGACCACACTGAAGCTTTCTTT. Its protein is CASSFGQDHTEAFF.